These 15 T cell receptor beta chains came from one sample sequenced in a study of T cells after yellow fever vaccination. TCRdb used MiXCR to reprocess the 5' RACE reads, holding one entry per CDR3 protein. The sample has about 340,000 distinct CDR3 sequences, under 15% seen once; the top ten hold about 3%. Sequencing was performed on CD4+ T cells sorted from PBMCs, taken 15 days after the yellow fever booster vaccination. These receptors all stem from a man younger than 30 who received the YFV17D yellow fever vaccine.

This clonotype has at least ten counts. The V gene is TRBV12-3 or TRBV12-4, the J gene TRBJ1-1; no clear D gene. V gave up 0 bases and J gave up 1 base, with 15 bases separating them. This CDR3 is built from 17 residues. CDR3 amino acids: CASSLAASRAGNTEAFF. For the CDR3, the DNA is TGTGCCAGCAGTTTAGCCGCGTCACGGGCGGGGAACACTGAAGCTTTCTTT.

This chain joins TRBV5-4 and TRBJ2-5; 9 bases are a match to TRBD1. The CDR3 is made up of 15 amino acids. V lost 3 bases to trimming and J lost 5 bases; unmatched junction nucleotides: 8. From germline, CDR1 is SGHNT and CDR2 YYREEE (reference sequence). Written as DNA, the CDR3 is TGTGCCAGCAGCTCGACAGGGGGGTGGGGGGAGACCCAGTACTTC. Amino acids: CASSSTGGWGETQYF.

This clonotype has at least ten counts. The V call is TRBV6-1, the J call TRBJ1-5, with D possibly TRBD1 on 5 matching bases. V lost 6 bases to trimming and J lost 11 bases, with 23 bases between them. The CDR3 is 15 residues long. Germline CDR1 is MNHNS and CDR2 is SASEGT. The CDR3 reads CASRPGPATARAQHF. In DNA form, the CDR3 reads TGTGCCAGCAGGCCAGGGCCAGCAACAGCAAGGGCCCAGCATTTT.

The CDR3 DNA follows: TGTGCCAGCAGCTCCGACAGATGGGAGACCCAGTACTTC. Amino acids: CASSSDRWETQYF. The V call is TRBV7-2, the J call TRBJ2-5; possible D gene TRBD1, 5 bases. Per the germline V gene, CDR1 is SGHTA and CDR2 is FQGNSA. The CDR3 runs to 13 residues. V lost 4 bases, J lost 5 bases, and 11 bases lay in between.

This chain connects TRBV2 to TRBJ1-4; D not certain. Germline V CDR1 and CDR2: SNHLY, FYNNEI. The V end was cut by 3 bases, the J end by 6 bases, with 2 bases between. CDR3 length: 11 amino acids. The DNA of the CDR3 is TGTGCCAGCAGTGATGATGAAAAACTGTTTTTT. It encodes CASSDDEKLFF.

The sample holds many counts of this clonotype. The CDR3 nucleotides read TGTGCCAGCACCCTCGCCCGGGAGAGGGCTTTCTTT. This encodes CASTLARERAFF. This chain uses TRBV7-9 with TRBJ1-1; D unclear. Germline V CDR1 and CDR2: SEHNR, FQNEAQ (reference sequence). V was pared by 7 bases and J by 11 bases, with 17 bases between. CDR3 size: 12 residues.

V usage is TRBV5-1 and J usage is TRBJ2-5; D is ambiguous. Germline values: CDR1 SGHRS, CDR2 YFSETQ. Trimming shortened V by 5 bases and J by 1 base, and 12 bases separated the two germline ends. The CDR3 totals 14 residues. DNA for the CDR3: TGCGCCAGCAGGCCCACTGGCGTCCAAGAGACCCAGTACTTC. It translates to CASRPTGVQETQYF.

V usage is TRBV11-2 and J usage is TRBJ2-6; 11 bases are a match to TRBD1. CDR3 length: 20 residues. Germline loops: CDR1 SGHAT, CDR2 FQNNGV. After removal of 1 base from V and 2 bases from J, the junction contained 10 bases not matched to a gene. As DNA, the CDR3 is TGTGCCAGCAGCTTAGTAATTGGGACAGGGGGAAAGGCTGGGGCCAACGTCCTGACTTTC. It codes for CASSLVIGTGGKAGANVLTF.

The chain employs TRBV2 and TRBJ1-5, with 7 bases matching TRBD1. CDR3 length: 14 amino acids. V was clipped by 9 bases and J by 4 bases; unmatched bases: 9. Germline V gene sequence: CDR1 SNHLY, CDR2 FYNNEI. The CDR3 nucleotides are TGTGCCAGTTCCGGGACAGCTCGAAATCAGCCCCAGCATTTT. Amino acids: CASSGTARNQPQHF. The full variable domain, rest sourced from reference TRBV2 and TRBJ1-5, is EPEVTQTPSHQVTQMGQEVILRCVPISNHLYFYWYRQILGQKVEFLVSFYNNEISEKSEIFDDQFSVERPDGSNFTLKIRSTKLEDSAMYFCASSGTARNQPQHFGDGTRLSIL.

This clonotype was picked up one time. This sequence joins TRBV5-4 and TRBJ1-6; TRBD1 agrees at 9 bases. Germline values: CDR1 SGHNT, CDR2 YYREEE (reference sequence). The CDR3 length is 15 residues. V lost 4 bases to trimming and J lost 5 bases; unmatched junction nucleotides: 4. The DNA for the CDR3 is TGTGCCAGCAGCCTTGGGACAGGGAATAATTCACCCCTCCACTTT. Translating it yields CASSLGTGNNSPLHF.

This clonotype was seen just once. The J gene is TRBJ2-3, the V gene TRBV5-5; the match to TRBD2 covers 7 bases. The CDR3 loop spans 15 amino acids. Unmatched junction bases numbered 7, after V lost 2 bases and J lost 4 bases. Germline V lookup: CDR1 SGHKS, CDR2 YYEKEE (reference sequence). CDR3 sequence (DNA): TGTGCCAGCAGCTTAGCGGGGAGGGTTGCAGATACGCAGTATTTT. Residues: CASSLAGRVADTQYF.

The CDR3 region is CASSLWTRTGKEKLFF. The CDR3 region has the DNA TGTGCCAGCAGTTTATGGACCCGAACAGGAAAAGAAAAACTGTTTTTT. The V call is TRBV28, the J call TRBJ1-4; TRBD1 might be the D (5 bases). CDR1 is MDHEN and CDR2 is SYDVKM in the germline V gene. Trimming stripped 0 bases from V and 8 bases from J, with 16 bases between. This CDR3 is 16 amino acids long.

This clonotype was seen at least ten times. The CDR3 DNA reads as TGCAGTGCTTGGACGGACTATGGCTACACCTTC. Translated, it gives CSAWTDYGYTF. The V and J genes are TRBV20-1 and TRBJ1-2; D gene ambiguous. The germline CDR1 and CDR2 sequences are DFQATT and SNEGSKA (reference sequence). This CDR3 spans 11 amino acids. V was clipped by 5 bases and J by 3 bases, with 7 bases between them.

Ten or more counts support this clonotype. The V call is TRBV7-9, the J call TRBJ1-1, with 10 positions matching TRBD1. With V trimmed by 3 bases and J by 4 bases, 5 bases remained unmatched. Per the germline V gene, CDR1 is SEHNR and CDR2 is FQNEAQ (reference sequence). The CDR3 is 15 residues long. CDR3 coding DNA: TGTGCCAGCAGCTTCGGGGACAGGGGCCTCACTGAAGCTTTCTTT. Residues: CASSFGDRGLTEAFF.

V usage is TRBV12-3 or TRBV12-4 and J usage is TRBJ1-4; no firm D call. This CDR3 is 14 amino acids long. V shed 5 bases and J shed 4 bases, with 11 bases lying between them. As DNA, the CDR3 is TGTGCCAGCAGTGACTTAAGATTTAATGAAAAACTGTTTTTT. Encoded protein: CASSDLRFNEKLFF.